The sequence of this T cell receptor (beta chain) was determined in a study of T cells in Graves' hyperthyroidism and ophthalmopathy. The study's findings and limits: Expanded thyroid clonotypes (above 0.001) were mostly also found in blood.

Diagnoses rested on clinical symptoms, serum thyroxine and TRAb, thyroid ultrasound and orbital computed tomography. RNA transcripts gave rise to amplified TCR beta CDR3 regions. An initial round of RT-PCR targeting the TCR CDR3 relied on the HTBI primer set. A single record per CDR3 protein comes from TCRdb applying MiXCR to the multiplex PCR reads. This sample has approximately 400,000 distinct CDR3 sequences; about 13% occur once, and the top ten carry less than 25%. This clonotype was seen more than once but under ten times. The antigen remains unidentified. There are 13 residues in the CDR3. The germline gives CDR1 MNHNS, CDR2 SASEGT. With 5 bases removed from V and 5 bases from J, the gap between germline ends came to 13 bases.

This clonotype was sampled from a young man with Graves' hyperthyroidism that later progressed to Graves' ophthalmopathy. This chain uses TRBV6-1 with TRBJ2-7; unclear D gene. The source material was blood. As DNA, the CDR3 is TGTGCCAGCAGTCCACAGTCAGACGACGAGCAGTACTTC. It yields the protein CASSPQSDDEQYF.